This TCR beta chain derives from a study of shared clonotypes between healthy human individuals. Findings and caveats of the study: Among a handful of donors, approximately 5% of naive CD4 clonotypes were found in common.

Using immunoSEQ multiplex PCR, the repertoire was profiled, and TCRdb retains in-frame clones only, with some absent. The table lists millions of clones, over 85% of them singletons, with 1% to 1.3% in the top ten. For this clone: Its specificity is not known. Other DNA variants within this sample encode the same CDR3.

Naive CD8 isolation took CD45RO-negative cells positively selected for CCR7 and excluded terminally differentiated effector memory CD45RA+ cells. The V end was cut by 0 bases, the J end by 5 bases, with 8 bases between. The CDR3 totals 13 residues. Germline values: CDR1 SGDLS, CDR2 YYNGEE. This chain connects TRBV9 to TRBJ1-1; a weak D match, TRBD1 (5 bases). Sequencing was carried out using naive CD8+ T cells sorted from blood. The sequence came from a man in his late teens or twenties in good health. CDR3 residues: CASSVAGNTEAFF. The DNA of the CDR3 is TGTGCCAGCAGCGTAGCAGGGAATACTGAAGCTTTCTTT.